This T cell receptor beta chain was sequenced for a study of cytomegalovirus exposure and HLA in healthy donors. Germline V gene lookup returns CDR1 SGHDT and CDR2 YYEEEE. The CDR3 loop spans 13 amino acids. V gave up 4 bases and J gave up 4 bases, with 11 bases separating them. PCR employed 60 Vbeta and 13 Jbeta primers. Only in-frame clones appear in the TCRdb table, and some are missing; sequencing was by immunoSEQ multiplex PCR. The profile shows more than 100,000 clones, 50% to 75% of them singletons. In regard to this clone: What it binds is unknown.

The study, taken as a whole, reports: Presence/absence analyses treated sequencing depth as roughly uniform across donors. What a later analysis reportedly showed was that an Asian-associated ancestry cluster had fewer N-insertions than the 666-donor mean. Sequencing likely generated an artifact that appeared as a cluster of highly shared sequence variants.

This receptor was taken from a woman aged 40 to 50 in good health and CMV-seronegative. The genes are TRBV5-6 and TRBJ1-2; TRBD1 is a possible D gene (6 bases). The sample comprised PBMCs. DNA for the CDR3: TGTGCCAGCAGCCCCCGGACAGCCTATGGCTACACCTTC. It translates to CASSPRTAYGYTF.